The clone carrying this T cell receptor (beta chain) was seen many times. What it recognizes is unknown. TCR beta CDR3 regions were amplified from RNA transcripts. A first-round RT-PCR of the TCR CDR3 used the HTBI primer set. TCRdb reprocessed the multiplex PCR reads via MiXCR and lists one record per CDR3 protein. The data show about 250,000 distinct CDR3 sequences, about 25% seen once. This sample is drawn from a study of T cells in Graves' hyperthyroidism and ophthalmopathy. General study points: Among thyroid clonotypes expanded above 0.001, most also appeared in blood.

A patient was excluded if there was uncontrolled infection, other autoimmune disease, pregnancy or lactation. Input material: blood. This receptor was taken from a woman in her forties with Graves' ophthalmopathy.

CDR3 nucleotides: TGTGCCAGCAGTCGACCGGGACAGGGGCCTTTAGGCTATGGCTACACCTTC. Translation gives CASSRPGQGPLGYGYTF. This chain uses TRBV6-4 with TRBJ1-2; 10 nucleotides match TRBD1. The CDR3 is 17 amino acids. J lost 4 bases, V lost 5 bases, and 13 bases had no gene match. The germline V gene has CDR1 MRHNA and CDR2 SNTAGT.